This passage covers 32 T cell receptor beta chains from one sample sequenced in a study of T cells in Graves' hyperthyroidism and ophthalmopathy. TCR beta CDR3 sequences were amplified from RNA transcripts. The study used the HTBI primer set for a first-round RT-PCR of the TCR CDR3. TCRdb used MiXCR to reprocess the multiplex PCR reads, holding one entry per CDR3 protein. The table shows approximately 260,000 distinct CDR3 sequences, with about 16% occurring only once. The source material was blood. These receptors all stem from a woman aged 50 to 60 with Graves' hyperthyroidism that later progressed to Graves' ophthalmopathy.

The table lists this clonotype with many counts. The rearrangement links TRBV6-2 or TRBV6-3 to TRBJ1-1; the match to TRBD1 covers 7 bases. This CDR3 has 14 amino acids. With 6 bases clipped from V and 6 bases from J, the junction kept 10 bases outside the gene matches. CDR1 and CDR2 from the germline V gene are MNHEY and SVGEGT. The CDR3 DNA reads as TGTGCCAGCAGCCAGGGGGGATTACTGGCTGAAGCTTTCTTT. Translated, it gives CASSQGGLLAEAFF.

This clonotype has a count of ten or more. In DNA form, the CDR3 reads TGCAGCCTGACAAGCTCCTACGAGCAGTACTTC. Translated: CSLTSSYEQYF. The genes are TRBV20-1 and TRBJ2-7, with D uncertain. This CDR3 is 11 amino acids long. The germline gives CDR1 DFQATT, CDR2 SNEGSKA (reference sequence).

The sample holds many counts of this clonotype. CDR3 bases: TGTGCCAGCATGGACCTCCATGGGAACACTGAAGCTTTCTTT. This sequence encodes CASMDLHGNTEAFF. The J gene is TRBJ1-1, the V gene TRBV2; D remains unclear. The V end was cut by 7 bases, the J end by 1 base, with 13 bases between. CDR1 is SNHLY, CDR2 FYNNEI, per germline. The CDR3 totals 14 residues.

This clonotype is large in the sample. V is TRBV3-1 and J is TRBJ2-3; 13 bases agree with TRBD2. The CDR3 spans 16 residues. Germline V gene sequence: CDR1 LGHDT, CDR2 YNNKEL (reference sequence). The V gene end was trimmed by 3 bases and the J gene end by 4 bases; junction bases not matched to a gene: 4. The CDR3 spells CASSHRTSGSSDTQYF. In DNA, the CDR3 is TGTGCCAGCAGCCATCGGACTAGCGGGAGCTCAGATACGCAGTATTTT.

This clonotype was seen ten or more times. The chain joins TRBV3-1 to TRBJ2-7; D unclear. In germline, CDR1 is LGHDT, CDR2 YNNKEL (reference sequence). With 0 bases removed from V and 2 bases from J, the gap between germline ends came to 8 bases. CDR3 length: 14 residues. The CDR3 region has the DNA TGTGCCAGCAGCCAAGAGGCAGGAGCCTACGAGCAGTACTTC. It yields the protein CASSQEAGAYEQYF.

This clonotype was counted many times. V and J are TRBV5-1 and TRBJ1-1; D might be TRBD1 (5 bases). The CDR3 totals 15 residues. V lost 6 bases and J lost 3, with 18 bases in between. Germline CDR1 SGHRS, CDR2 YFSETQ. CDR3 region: CASNKRVGGDTEAFF. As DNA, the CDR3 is TGCGCCAGCAATAAGAGGGTCGGAGGGGACACTGAAGCTTTCTTT. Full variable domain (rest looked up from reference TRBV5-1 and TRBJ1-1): KAGVTQTPRYLIKTRGQQVTLSCSPISGHRSVSWYQQTPGQGLQFLFEYFSETQRNKGNFPGRFSGRQFSNSRSEMNVSTLELGDSALYLCASNKRVGGDTEAFFGQGTRLTVV.

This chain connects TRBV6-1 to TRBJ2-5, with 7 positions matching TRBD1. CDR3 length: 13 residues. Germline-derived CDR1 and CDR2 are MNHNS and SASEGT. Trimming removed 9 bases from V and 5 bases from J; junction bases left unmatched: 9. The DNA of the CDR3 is TGTGCCAGTCGGGACAGTTGGATGGAGACCCAGTACTTC. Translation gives CASRDSWMETQYF.

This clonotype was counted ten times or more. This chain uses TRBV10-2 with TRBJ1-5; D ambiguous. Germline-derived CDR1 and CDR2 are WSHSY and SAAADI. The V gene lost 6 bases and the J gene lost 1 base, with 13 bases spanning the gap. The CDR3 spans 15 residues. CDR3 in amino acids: CASSSLEGSNQPQHF. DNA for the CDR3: TGCGCCAGCAGCTCCTTGGAGGGAAGCAATCAGCCCCAGCATTTT.

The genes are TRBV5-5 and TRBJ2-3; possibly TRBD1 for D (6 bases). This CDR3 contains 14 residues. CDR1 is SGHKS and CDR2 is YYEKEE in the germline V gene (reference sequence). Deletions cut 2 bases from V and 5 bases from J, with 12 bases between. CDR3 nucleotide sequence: TGTGCCAGCAGCTTTCAGGGGAACGGAGATACGCAGTATTTT. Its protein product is CASSFQGNGDTQYF. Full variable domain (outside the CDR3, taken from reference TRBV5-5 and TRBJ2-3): DAGVTQSPTHLIKTRGQQVTLRCSPISGHKSVSWYQQVLGQGPQFIFQYYEKEERGRGNFPDRFSARQFPNYSSELNVNALLLGDSALYLCASSFQGNGDTQYFGPGTRLTVL.

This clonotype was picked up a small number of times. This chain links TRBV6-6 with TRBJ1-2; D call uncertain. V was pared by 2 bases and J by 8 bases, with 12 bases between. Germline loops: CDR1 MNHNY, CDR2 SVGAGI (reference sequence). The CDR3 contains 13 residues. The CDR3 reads CASSYTPGWGYTF. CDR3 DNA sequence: TGTGCCAGCAGTTACACTCCCGGGTGGGGCTACACCTTC.

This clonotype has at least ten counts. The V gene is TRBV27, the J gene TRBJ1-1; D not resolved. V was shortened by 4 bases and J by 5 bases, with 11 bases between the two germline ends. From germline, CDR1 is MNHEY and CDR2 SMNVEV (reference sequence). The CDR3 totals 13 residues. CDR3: CASSSELITEAFF. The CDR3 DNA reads TGTGCCAGCAGTTCGGAGTTAATAACTGAAGCTTTCTTT.

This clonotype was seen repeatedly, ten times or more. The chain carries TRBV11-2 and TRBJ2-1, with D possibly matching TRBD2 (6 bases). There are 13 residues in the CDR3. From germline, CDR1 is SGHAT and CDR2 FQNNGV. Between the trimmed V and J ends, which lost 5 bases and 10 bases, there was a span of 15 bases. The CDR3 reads CASSNNRGGEQFF. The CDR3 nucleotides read TGTGCCAGCAGCAATAACCGGGGAGGCGAGCAGTTCTTC.

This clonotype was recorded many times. The CDR3 is CASSYEGFNYGYTF. The CDR3 nucleotides read TGTGCCAGCAGTTACGAGGGCTTTAACTATGGCTACACCTTC. V usage is TRBV6-5 and J usage is TRBJ1-2, with D unresolved. This CDR3 contains 14 residues. Germline V gives CDR1 MNHEY, CDR2 SVGAGI. V dropped 2 bases and J dropped 1 base, with 8 bases sitting between them.

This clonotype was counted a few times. CDR3 coding DNA: TGTGCCAGCAGCTTGGGACATAACTCTGGAAACACCATATATTTT. This translates into CASSLGHNSGNTIYF. The chain carries TRBV7-2 and TRBJ1-3; weak D call: TRBD1 (6 bases). The CDR3 contains 15 residues. V was clipped by 3 bases and J by 0 bases, with 9 bases between them. From germline, CDR1 is SGHTA and CDR2 FQGNSA. The full variable domain, completed using reference TRBV7-2 and TRBJ1-3, is GAGVSQSPSNKVTEKGKDVELRCDPISGHTALYWYRQSLGQGLEFLIYFQGNSAPDKSGLPSDRFSAERTGGSVSTLTIQRTQQEDSAVYLCASSLGHNSGNTIYFGEGSWLTVV.

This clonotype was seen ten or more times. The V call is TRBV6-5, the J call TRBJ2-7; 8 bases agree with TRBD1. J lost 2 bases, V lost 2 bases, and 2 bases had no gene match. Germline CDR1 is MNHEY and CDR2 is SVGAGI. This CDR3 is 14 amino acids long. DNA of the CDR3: TGTGCCAGCAGTTACGGGACAGGTACCTACGAGCAGTACTTC. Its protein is CASSYGTGTYEQYF.

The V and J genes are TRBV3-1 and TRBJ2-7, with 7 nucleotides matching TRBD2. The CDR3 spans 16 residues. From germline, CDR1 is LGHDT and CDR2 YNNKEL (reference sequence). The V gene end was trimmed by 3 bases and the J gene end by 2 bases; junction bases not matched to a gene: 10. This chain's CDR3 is CASSHIGGTDAYEQYF. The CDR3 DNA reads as TGTGCCAGCAGCCACATCGGGGGGACTGACGCCTACGAGCAGTACTTC.

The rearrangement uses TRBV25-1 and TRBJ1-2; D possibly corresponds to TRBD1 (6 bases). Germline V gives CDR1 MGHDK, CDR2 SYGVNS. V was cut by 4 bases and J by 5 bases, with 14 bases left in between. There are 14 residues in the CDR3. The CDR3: CASSGQVSSYGYTF. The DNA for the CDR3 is TGTGCCAGCAGTGGACAGGTTTCCTCATATGGCTACACCTTC.

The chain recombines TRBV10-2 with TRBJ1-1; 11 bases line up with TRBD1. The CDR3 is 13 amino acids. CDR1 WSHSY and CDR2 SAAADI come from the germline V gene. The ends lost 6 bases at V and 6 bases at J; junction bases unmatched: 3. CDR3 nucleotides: TGCGCCAGCAGAGGGGACAGGGGGGCTGAAGCTTTCTTT. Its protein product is CASRGDRGAEAFF.

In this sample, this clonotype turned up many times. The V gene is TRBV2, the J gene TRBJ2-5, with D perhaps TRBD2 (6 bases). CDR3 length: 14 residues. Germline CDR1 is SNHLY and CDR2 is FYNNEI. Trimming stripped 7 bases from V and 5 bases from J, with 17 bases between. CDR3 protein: CASTEEGTQETQYF. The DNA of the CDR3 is TGTGCCAGCACCGAAGAGGGGACTCAGGAGACCCAGTACTTC.

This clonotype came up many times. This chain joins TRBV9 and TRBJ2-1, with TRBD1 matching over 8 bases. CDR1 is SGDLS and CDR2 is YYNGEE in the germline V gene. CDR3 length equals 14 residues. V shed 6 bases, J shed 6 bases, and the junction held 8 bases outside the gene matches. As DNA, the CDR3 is TGTGCCAGCACTTCAGCAGGGGGCCTCAATGAGCAGTTCTTC. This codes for CASTSAGGLNEQFF. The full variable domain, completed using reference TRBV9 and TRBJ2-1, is DSGVTQTPKHLITATGQRVTLRCSPRSGDLSVYWYQQSLDQGLQFLIQYYNGEERAKGNILERFSAQQFPDLHSELNLSSLELGDSALYFCASTSAGGLNEQFFGPGTRLTVL.

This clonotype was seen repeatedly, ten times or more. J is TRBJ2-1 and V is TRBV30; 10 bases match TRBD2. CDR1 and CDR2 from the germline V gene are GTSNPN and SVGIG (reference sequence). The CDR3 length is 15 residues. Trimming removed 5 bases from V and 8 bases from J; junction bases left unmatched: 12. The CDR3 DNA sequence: TGTGCCTGGGCCGAACCTAGCGGGGGAGTGCATGAGCAGTTCTTC. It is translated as CAWAEPSGGVHEQFF.

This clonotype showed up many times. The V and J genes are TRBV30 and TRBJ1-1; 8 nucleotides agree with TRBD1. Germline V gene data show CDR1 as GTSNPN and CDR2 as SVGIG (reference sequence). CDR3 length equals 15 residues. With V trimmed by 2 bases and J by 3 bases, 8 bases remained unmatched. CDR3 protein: CAWSLSGGFDTEAFF. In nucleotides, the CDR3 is TGTGCCTGGAGTTTGTCAGGGGGCTTTGACACTGAAGCTTTCTTT.

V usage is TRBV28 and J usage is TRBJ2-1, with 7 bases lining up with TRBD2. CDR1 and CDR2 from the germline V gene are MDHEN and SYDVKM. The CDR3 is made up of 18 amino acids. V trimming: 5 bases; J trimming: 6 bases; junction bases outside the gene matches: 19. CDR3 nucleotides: TGTGCCAGCAGTCCCCCGGGGGGATTCCCCTCGGACGGCAATGAGCAGTTCTTC. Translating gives CASSPPGGFPSDGNEQFF.

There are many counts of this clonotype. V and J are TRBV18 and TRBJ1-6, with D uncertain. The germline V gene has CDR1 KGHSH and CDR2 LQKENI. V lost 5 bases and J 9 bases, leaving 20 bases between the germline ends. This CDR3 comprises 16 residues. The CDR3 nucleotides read TGTGCCAGCTCATCGACGATCCATACGGCATTTTCACCCCTCCACTTT. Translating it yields CASSSTIHTAFSPLHF.

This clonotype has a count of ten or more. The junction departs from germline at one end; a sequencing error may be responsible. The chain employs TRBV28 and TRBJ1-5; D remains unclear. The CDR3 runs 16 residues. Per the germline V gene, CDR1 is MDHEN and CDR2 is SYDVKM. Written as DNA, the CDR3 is TGTGCCAGCAGTTTAGAGGGCAGTTATAGCAATCAGCCCCAGCGTTTT. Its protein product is CASSLEGSYSNQPQRF.

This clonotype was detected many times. In DNA form, the CDR3 reads TGTGCCAGCAGTTTTAACCGGGGGACTGAAGCTTTCTTT. Translation: CASSFNRGTEAFF. The genes are TRBV12-3 or TRBV12-4 and TRBJ1-1, with a weak D call TRBD1 (5 bases). This CDR3 has 13 residues. Trimming removed 3 bases from V and 5 bases from J, with 10 bases in between.

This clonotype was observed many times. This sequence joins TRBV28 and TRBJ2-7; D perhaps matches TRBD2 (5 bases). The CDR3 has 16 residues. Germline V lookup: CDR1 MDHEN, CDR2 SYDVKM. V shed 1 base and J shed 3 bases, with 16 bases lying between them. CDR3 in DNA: TGTGCCAGCAGTTTATCGGGTGGAGGTCCCGTCTACGAGCAGTACTTC. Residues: CASSLSGGGPVYEQYF.

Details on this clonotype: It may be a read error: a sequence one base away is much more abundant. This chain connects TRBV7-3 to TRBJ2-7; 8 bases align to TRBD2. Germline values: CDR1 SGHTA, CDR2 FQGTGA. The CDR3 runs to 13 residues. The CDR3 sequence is CASSLTGRGEQHF. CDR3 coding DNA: TGTGCCAGCAGCTTAACCGGGAGGGGCGAGCAGCACTTC. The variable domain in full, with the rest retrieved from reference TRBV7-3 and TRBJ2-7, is GAGVSQTPSNKVTEKGKYVELRCDPISGHTALYWYRQSLGQGPEFLIYFQGTGAADDSGLPNDRFFAVRPEGSVSTLKIQRTERGDSAVYLCASSLTGRGEQHFGPGTRLTVT.

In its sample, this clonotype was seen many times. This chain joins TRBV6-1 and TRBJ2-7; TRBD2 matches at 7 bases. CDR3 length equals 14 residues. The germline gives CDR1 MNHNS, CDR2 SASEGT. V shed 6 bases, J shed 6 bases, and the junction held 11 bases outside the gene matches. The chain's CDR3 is CASSPGGGTGEQYF. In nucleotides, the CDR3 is TGTGCCAGCAGCCCCGGCGGGGGAACGGGCGAGCAGTACTTC.

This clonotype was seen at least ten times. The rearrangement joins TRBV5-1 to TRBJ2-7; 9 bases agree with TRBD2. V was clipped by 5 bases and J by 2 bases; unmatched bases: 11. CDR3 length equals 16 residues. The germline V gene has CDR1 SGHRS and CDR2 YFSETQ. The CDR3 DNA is TGCGCCAGCAGGCCCCTACTAGCGGGCTCGACCTACGAGCAGTACTTC. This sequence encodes CASRPLLAGSTYEQYF.

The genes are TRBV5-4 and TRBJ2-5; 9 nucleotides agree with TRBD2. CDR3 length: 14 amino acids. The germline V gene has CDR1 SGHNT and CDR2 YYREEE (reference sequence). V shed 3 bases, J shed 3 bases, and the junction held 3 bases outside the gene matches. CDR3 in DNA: TGTGCCAGCAGCTCCGGACTAGCGAAAGAGACCCAGTACTTC. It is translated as CASSSGLAKETQYF.

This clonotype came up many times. In DNA form, the CDR3 reads TGTGCCAGCAGCGATGGACAGGTATCCCACGAGCAGTACTTC. It encodes CASSDGQVSHEQYF. The gene calls are TRBV2 and TRBJ2-7; 7 bases align to TRBD1. J was trimmed by 5 bases and V by 6 bases; bases with no gene match: 10. This CDR3 has 14 residues. From germline, CDR1 is SNHLY and CDR2 FYNNEI.